The 27 T cell receptor beta chains given below trace back to one sample, sequenced in a study of T cell responses to AZD1222 COVID-19 vaccine. Assay: immunoSEQ multiplex PCR; the TCRdb copy retains only in-frame clones and omits some. Seen here are 130,000 or so clones, about nine tenths observed once, and the top ten hold around 0.98%. The sample consisted of peripheral blood, taken 28 days after the second AZD1222 dose. The receptors stem from an adult who received the AZD1222 COVID-19 vaccine.

V is TRBV27 and J is TRBJ1-5, with no clear D. Germline assignment: CDR1 MNHEY and CDR2 SMNVEV (reference sequence). V lost 5 bases and J 2 bases, leaving 10 bases between the germline ends. The CDR3 contains 14 residues. The CDR3 loop is CASSPFDRNQPQHF. DNA of the CDR3: TGTGCCAGCAGTCCATTTGATCGCAATCAGCCCCAGCATTTT.

The genes are TRBV6-5 and TRBJ1-3; no definite D call. Per the germline V gene, CDR1 is MNHEY and CDR2 is SVGAGI. The CDR3 has 13 residues. Trimming took off 7 bases at V and 6 bases at J, with 13 bases between the two ends. The CDR3 sequence is CASNGHRVNTIYF. CDR3 nucleotide sequence: TGTGCCAGCAATGGCCACCGGGTAAACACCATATATTTT.

This clone was recorded a few times. This chain joins TRBV7-3 and TRBJ2-1; D perhaps matches TRBD2 (5 bases). CDR1 SGHTA and CDR2 FQGTGA come from the germline V gene. Trimming pared 2 bases from V and 2 bases from J, leaving 10 bases between. The CDR3 totals 15 residues. The CDR3 DNA sequence: TGTGCCAGCAGCTTAGACGCGGGCACCTACAATGAGCAGTTCTTC. This translates into CASSLDAGTYNEQFF.

The V and J genes are TRBV28 and TRBJ2-5, with TRBD1 matching 8 bases. The CDR3 consists of 14 residues. After removal of 6 bases from V and 4 bases from J, the junction contained 7 bases not matched to a gene. Germline CDR1 and CDR2: MDHEN and SYDVKM. CDR3 amino acids: CASRHRTGRETQYF. The CDR3 nucleotides are TGTGCCAGCAGACACCGGACAGGGCGAGAGACCCAGTACTTC.

V and J are TRBV28 and TRBJ1-1, with D perhaps matching TRBD1 (6 bases). Germline V gene lookup returns CDR1 MDHEN and CDR2 SYDVKM. CDR3 size: 13 residues. Between the trimmed V and J ends, which lost 6 bases and 1 base, there was a span of 9 bases. The CDR3 is CASRGTPNTEAFF. The CDR3 nucleotides read TGTGCCAGCAGGGGGACACCGAACACTGAAGCTTTCTTT.

This rearrangement joins TRBV19 to TRBJ1-1, with 7 bases that match TRBD1. V lost 5 bases to trimming and J lost 6 bases; unmatched junction nucleotides: 12. The germline gives CDR1 LNHDA, CDR2 SQIVND (reference sequence). This CDR3 comprises 15 residues. In nucleotides, the CDR3 is TGTGCCAGTAGTTACAGGGGTCGATTCAACGCTGAAGCTTTCTTT. Amino acid sequence: CASSYRGRFNAEAFF.

This chain links TRBV4-1 with TRBJ2-7, with TRBD1 matching over 7 bases. The length of the CDR3 is 16 residues. Germline V gene sequence: CDR1 MGHRA, CDR2 YSYEKL. Losses at the gene ends were 0 bases for V and 2 bases for J; bases not matched to a gene: 7. In DNA form, the CDR3 reads TGCGCCAGCAGCCAAGATTTTATCGACAGGGCCTACGAGCAGTACTTC. Translating it yields CASSQDFIDRAYEQYF.

The chain has TRBV7-9 and TRBJ2-3, with TRBD1 matching 9 bases. CDR1 SEHNR and CDR2 FQNEAQ come from the germline V gene (reference sequence). This CDR3 contains 17 residues. The junction had 6 bases not matched to a gene; V was cut back by 1 base and J by 1 base. The CDR3 DNA reads TGTGCCAGCAGCTTAGTGGAATGGGACAGGGGCACAGATACGCAGTATTTT. Translation: CASSLVEWDRGTDTQYF.

The CDR3 nucleotides read TGTGCCAGCAGCTTAGGGACGGAGAACACTGAAGCTTTCTTT. Translating it yields CASSLGTENTEAFF. The chain uses TRBV11-2 and TRBJ1-1; D is unclear. Germline-derived CDR1 and CDR2 are SGHAT and FQNNGV. The CDR3 runs 14 residues. V was shortened by 1 base and J by 1 base, with 7 bases between the two germline ends.

This sequence joins TRBV10-3 and TRBJ2-7; D is unresolved. The CDR3 covers 13 residues. The V gene lost 2 bases and the J gene lost 2 bases, with 7 bases spanning the gap. Germline CDR1 reads ENHRY; CDR2 reads SYGVKD. CDR3 residues: CAISEPGPYEQYF. DNA of the CDR3: TGTGCCATCAGTGAGCCGGGTCCCTACGAGCAGTACTTC.

The rearrangement joins TRBV20-1 to TRBJ2-5; D call uncertain. The CDR3 spans 11 residues. The germline V gene has CDR1 DFQATT and CDR2 SNEGSKA (reference sequence). Trimming took 2 bases from V and 5 from J, leaving 6 bases between them. The CDR3 reads CSARLGETQYF. The DNA for the CDR3 is TGCAGTGCTAGACTCGGGGAGACCCAGTACTTC.

The V gene is TRBV20-1, the J gene TRBJ1-5; D is unresolved. CDR3 size: 13 residues. The germline V and J ends were trimmed by 3 bases and 1 base, with 7 bases remaining between them. In germline, CDR1 is DFQATT, CDR2 SNEGSKA (reference sequence). Here the CDR3 DNA reads TGCAGTGCTAGTACCAGCAGCAATCAGCCCCAGCATTTT. This gives the protein CSASTSSNQPQHF.

The CDR3 spells CASSVNFGGQLYF. Written as DNA, the CDR3 is TGTGCCAGCAGCGTAAATTTCGGGGGTCAGCTATATTTT. This sequence joins TRBV9 and TRBJ1-3; perhaps TRBD1 as D (5 bases). The germline V gene encodes CDR1 SGDLS and CDR2 YYNGEE. The length of the CDR3 is 13 residues. Trimming took 1 base from V and 14 from J, leaving 16 bases between them. Complete variable domain (other parts from reference TRBV9 and TRBJ1-3): DSGVTQTPKHLITATGQRVTLRCSPRSGDLSVYWYQQSLDQGLQFLIQYYNGEERAKGNILERFSAQQFPDLHSELNLSSLELGDSALYFCASSVNFGGQLYFGEGSWLTVV.

The rearrangement joins TRBV27 to TRBJ2-7; TRBD2 agrees at 14 bases. CDR1 and CDR2 (germline): MNHEY, SMNVEV (reference sequence). This CDR3 spans 17 amino acids. The junction had 5 bases not matched to a gene; V was cut back by 4 bases and J by 0 bases. CDR3 in amino acids: CASSSRTSGRFSYEQYF. Written as DNA, the CDR3 is TGTGCCAGCAGTTCTCGGACTAGCGGGAGGTTCTCCTACGAGCAGTACTTC.

The CDR3, as DNA: TGTGCCAGCAGTGTAAGGGTAACCTACGAGCAGTACTTC. Translation: CASSVRVTYEQYF. The chain employs TRBV2 and TRBJ2-7; D remains unclear. The CDR3 is made up of 13 amino acids. V gave up 4 bases and J gave up 2 bases, with 9 bases separating them. In germline, CDR1 is SNHLY, CDR2 FYNNEI.

This clone appeared a single time. The rearrangement links TRBV12-3 or TRBV12-4 to TRBJ1-1; D is perhaps TRBD1 (6 bases). Trimming left V 5 bases short and J 4 bases short, with 11 bases between. The CDR3 consists of 13 residues. This CDR3 reads CASSLTGFTEAFF. The CDR3 DNA is TGTGCCAGCAGTCTCACAGGGTTCACTGAAGCTTTCTTT.

This chain uses TRBV2 with TRBJ1-1; no clear D. V shed 1 base and J shed 8 bases, with 11 bases lying between them. The CDR3 runs 13 residues. Germline CDR1 SNHLY, CDR2 FYNNEI. This CDR3 reads CASSEESDSEAFF. CDR3 sequence (DNA): TGTGCCAGCAGTGAAGAATCAGACTCAGAAGCTTTCTTT. The whole variable domain, filled in from reference TRBV2 and TRBJ1-1, reads EPEVTQTPSHQVTQMGQEVILRCVPISNHLYFYWYRQILGQKVEFLVSFYNNEISEKSEIFDDQFSVERPDGSNFTLKIRSTKLEDSAMYFCASSEESDSEAFFGQGTRLTVV.

The genes are TRBV6-5 and TRBJ2-7; 7 positions match TRBD2. This CDR3 spans 15 amino acids. Germline V gene data show CDR1 as MNHEY and CDR2 as SVGAGI. V gave up 2 bases and J gave up 2 bases; unmatched junction bases: 6. This CDR3 is CASSYGGGVPYEQYF. The CDR3 DNA sequence: TGTGCCAGCAGTTACGGGGGGGGAGTGCCCTACGAGCAGTACTTC.

The chain couples TRBV15 to TRBJ1-2; 9 bases match TRBD1. The V gene's germline CDR1 is LNHNV and CDR2 YYDKDF (reference sequence). The CDR3 covers 14 residues. V lost 4 bases and J lost 6; bases outside the gene matches: 6. The CDR3 bases are TGTGCCACCAGCAAACAGGGGGCGCGGGATGGCTACACCTTC. It encodes CATSKQGARDGYTF.

The gene calls are TRBV5-1 and TRBJ2-1; 9 bases fit TRBD1. CDR1 SGHRS and CDR2 YFSETQ come from the germline V gene. V trimming: 2 bases; J trimming: 4 bases; junction bases outside the gene matches: 4. The CDR3 length is 15 residues. DNA of the CDR3: TGCGCCAGCAGCTTTACCGGGACAGGGTACAATGAGCAGTTCTTC. It codes for CASSFTGTGYNEQFF.

The V gene is TRBV7-9, the J gene TRBJ2-3; no reliable D call. Trimming pared 1 base from V and 2 bases from J, leaving 10 bases between. This CDR3 comprises 15 residues. From germline, CDR1 is SEHNR and CDR2 FQNEAQ (reference sequence). CDR3 nucleotide sequence: TGTGCCAGCAGCTTAGGACTCCTAGACACAGATACGCAGTATTTT. Translation: CASSLGLLDTDTQYF.

The V call is TRBV7-7, the J call TRBJ2-5; 10 bases match TRBD1. Unmatched junction bases numbered 1, after V lost 0 bases and J lost 6 bases. The germline CDR1 and CDR2 sequences are SSHAT and FNYEAQ (reference sequence). There are 14 residues in the CDR3. CDR3 sequence (DNA): TGTGCCAGCAGCTTAGCGGACAGGGGGAAGACCCAGTACTTC. Protein product: CASSLADRGKTQYF.

The V gene is TRBV5-4, the J gene TRBJ1-2; no definite D call. The CDR3 sequence is 14 residues long. The V end was cut by 4 bases, the J end by 0 bases, with 10 bases between. Per the germline V gene, CDR1 is SGHNT and CDR2 is YYREEE (reference sequence). The CDR3 loop is CASSRRGPNYGYTF. The DNA for the CDR3 is TGTGCCAGCAGCCGACGAGGTCCTAACTATGGCTACACCTTC.

The J gene is TRBJ2-2, the V gene TRBV18, with TRBD1 matching over 7 bases. Germline loops: CDR1 KGHSH, CDR2 LQKENI. Trimming at V came to 4 bases and at J to 3 bases, leaving 2 bases not matched to a gene. The CDR3 is made up of 14 amino acids. The CDR3 nucleotides read TGTGCCAGCTCACAGCAGGGGGACACCGGGGAGCTGTTTTTT. Protein product: CASSQQGDTGELFF. Supplemented by reference TRBV18 and TRBJ2-2, the full variable domain reads NAGVMQNPRHLVRRRGQEARLRCSPMKGHSHVYWYRQLPEEGLKFMVYLQKENIIDESGMPKERFSAEFPKEGPSILRIQQVVRGDSAAYFCASSQQGDTGELFFGEGSRLTVL.

The CDR3 nucleotides read TGTGCCAGTAGTCCTTTGGGACTTAATGAGCAGTTCTTC. Its protein product is CASSPLGLNEQFF. The V call is TRBV19, the J call TRBJ2-1; D may be TRBD2 (6 bases). This CDR3 region has 13 residues. CDR1 LNHDA and CDR2 SQIVND come from the germline V gene (reference sequence). V was clipped by 5 bases and J by 7 bases, with 12 bases between them.

The chain employs TRBV2 and TRBJ1-5; D is uncertain. Germline lookup yields CDR1 SNHLY and CDR2 FYNNEI. CDR3 length: 14 amino acids. V was clipped by 2 bases and J by 3 bases, with 8 bases between them. This CDR3 reads CASSEQAPNQPQHF. The DNA for the CDR3 is TGTGCCAGCAGTGAACAGGCCCCCAATCAGCCCCAGCATTTT.

This chain uses TRBV2 with TRBJ2-5; D gene unclear. Germline CDR1 SNHLY, CDR2 FYNNEI. The CDR3 sequence is 15 residues long. Trimming removed 2 bases from V and 0 bases from J, with 10 bases in between. CDR3 protein: CASSEFTLYQETQYF. Here the CDR3 DNA reads TGTGCCAGCAGTGAATTCACCCTGTACCAAGAGACCCAGTACTTC. The full variable domain, completed using reference TRBV2 and TRBJ2-5, is EPEVTQTPSHQVTQMGQEVILRCVPISNHLYFYWYRQILGQKVEFLVSFYNNEISEKSEIFDDQFSVERPDGSNFTLKIRSTKLEDSAMYFCASSEFTLYQETQYFGPGTRLLVL.